The 22 T cell receptor beta chains below all came from one sample that was sequenced in a study of T-cell memory formation after mild COVID-19. TCRdb reprocessed the 5' RACE reads via MiXCR and lists one record per CDR3 protein. The sample lists roughly 190,000 distinct CDR3 sequences, about 10% seen once, with approximately 3% in the top ten. The sequencing input was PBMCs or a T cell subset sorted from them (not recorded which). Receptors were obtained from a man between 18 and 29 years old who had mild COVID-19 (a few samples of this study predate the infection). Cell type and time point are not known.

The table lists this clonotype with many counts. V usage is TRBV25-1 and J usage is TRBJ1-4, with 8 bases matching TRBD1. Germline V gene sequence: CDR1 MGHDK, CDR2 SYGVNS. The CDR3 totals 15 residues. Trimming at V came to 1 base and at J to 7 bases, leaving 5 bases not matched to a gene. The CDR3 sequence is CASSESQGAGEKLFF. The DNA of the CDR3 is TGTGCCAGCAGTGAATCTCAGGGGGCCGGTGAAAAACTGTTTTTT.

This clonotype was counted a few times. The V call is TRBV15, the J call TRBJ1-5; D might be TRBD1 (5 bases). V lost 9 bases, J lost 0 bases, and 12 bases lay in between. CDR3 length: 14 amino acids. CDR1 is LNHNV, CDR2 YYDKDF, per germline (reference sequence). CDR3 nucleotides: TGTGCCACGGGACGGTGGGCTAGCAATCAGCCCCAGCATTTT. Amino acids: CATGRWASNQPQHF.

This chain links TRBV5-8 with TRBJ1-1, with D perhaps matching TRBD1 (6 bases). Trimming stripped 2 bases from V and 5 bases from J, with 13 bases between. The CDR3 loop spans 14 amino acids. Germline V lookup: CDR1 SGHTS, CDR2 YDEGEE. The CDR3, as DNA: TGTGCCAGCAGCTTCGGGCAGGGGAGGACTGAAGCTTTCTTT. Translating gives CASSFGQGRTEAFF. Full variable domain (outside the CDR3, taken from reference TRBV5-8 and TRBJ1-1): EAGVTQSPTHLIKTRGQQATLRCSPISGHTSVYWYQQALGLGLQFLLWYDEGEERNRGNFPPRFSGRQFPNYSSELNVNALELEDSALYLCASSFGQGRTEAFFGQGTRLTVV.

V is TRBV20-1 and J is TRBJ2-7; 8 positions agree with TRBD2. The CDR3 consists of 14 residues. Losses at the gene ends were 4 bases for V and 2 bases for J; bases not matched to a gene: 7. CDR1 and CDR2 (germline): DFQATT, SNEGSKA (reference sequence). The CDR3 bases are TGCAGTGCTACCACTAGCGGTCGGACCTACGAGCAGTACTTC. Its translation: CSATTSGRTYEQYF.

V usage is TRBV4-2 and J usage is TRBJ2-3; 9 bases match TRBD2. Trimming at V came to 7 bases and at J to 7 bases, leaving 15 bases not matched to a gene. Germline V gives CDR1 LGHNA, CDR2 YNFKEQ. This CDR3 has 16 residues. The CDR3 spells CASTPETAGGHYTQYF. CDR3 in DNA: TGTGCCAGCACCCCAGAAACGGCGGGGGGGCATTATACGCAGTATTTT.

The chain has TRBV6-6 and TRBJ1-1; no clear D gene. CDR1 and CDR2 (germline): MNHNY, SVGAGI (reference sequence). V dropped 2 bases and J dropped 0 bases, with 13 bases sitting between them. This CDR3 has 16 amino acids. The CDR3 coding sequence is TGTGCCAGCAGTTACGATGGAGGGCTCATGAACACTGAAGCTTTCTTT. Its translation is CASSYDGGLMNTEAFF.

This clonotype was recorded at least ten times. The chain carries TRBV4-1 and TRBJ2-5; possibly TRBD1 for D (5 bases). This CDR3 is 14 amino acids long. Trimming pared 1 base from V and 2 bases from J, leaving 8 bases between. Germline V gene lookup returns CDR1 MGHRA and CDR2 YSYEKL. CDR3 nucleotides: TGCGCCAGCAGCCAAGTAAGGGGTCAAGAGACCCAGTACTTC. Its protein is CASSQVRGQETQYF.

This clonotype was counted between two and nine times. The rearrangement joins TRBV7-2 to TRBJ2-3; TRBD2 matches at 7 bases. With V trimmed by 8 bases and J by 2 bases, 10 bases remained unmatched. The length of the CDR3 is 15 residues. Germline loops: CDR1 SGHTA, CDR2 FQGNSA. The CDR3 bases are TGTGCCAGCCAGGCGCTAGCGGACTTCACAGATACGCAGTATTTT. Translating gives CASQALADFTDTQYF.

This clonotype was observed a handful of times. This sequence joins TRBV9 and TRBJ1-1; D uncertain. The ends were cut back, 4 bases at V and 6 bases at J, with 16 bases in the middle. Germline V gene data show CDR1 as SGDLS and CDR2 as YYNGEE. CDR3 length: 14 amino acids. This CDR3 is CASSPTDEAAEAFF. CDR3 DNA: TGTGCCAGCAGCCCGACGGACGAGGCGGCTGAAGCTTTCTTT.

V usage is TRBV2 and J usage is TRBJ2-3; D uncertain. CDR3 length equals 14 residues. Between the trimmed V and J ends, which lost 4 bases and 2 bases, there was a span of 10 bases. CDR1 is SNHLY and CDR2 is FYNNEI in the germline V gene. The CDR3 protein is CASSVKQPTDTQYF. For the CDR3, the DNA is TGTGCCAGCAGTGTTAAGCAGCCCACAGATACGCAGTATTTT.

In its sample, this clonotype was seen many times. This chain joins TRBV9 and TRBJ2-5; D could derive from TRBD1 or TRBD2 (6 bases each). There are 14 residues in the CDR3. Germline V lookup: CDR1 SGDLS, CDR2 YYNGEE. Trimming shortened V by 0 bases and J by 5 bases, and 11 bases separated the two germline ends. For the CDR3, the DNA is TGTGCCAGCAGCGTAGGGGGGGCTTACGAGACCCAGTACTTC. Protein sequence: CASSVGGAYETQYF.

There are a few counts of this clonotype. The V call is TRBV28, the J call TRBJ1-2; 10 nucleotides align to TRBD1. Looked up from germline, CDR1 is MDHEN and CDR2 is SYDVKM. The J segment lost 3 bases and the V segment lost 7 bases, leaving 11 bases of the junction unmatched. This CDR3 is built from 16 residues. The CDR3 loop reads CASIPGQGILYYGYTF. The CDR3 DNA reads as TGTGCCAGCATTCCGGGACAGGGGATCCTCTACTATGGCTACACCTTC.

The chain carries TRBV5-4 and TRBJ2-3; 8 bases are a match to TRBD2. The CDR3 has 16 amino acids. Per germline, CDR1 SGHNT and CDR2 YYREEE (reference sequence). Trimming at V came to 0 bases and at J to 6 bases, leaving 9 bases not matched to a gene. The DNA of the CDR3 is TGTGCCAGCAGCTTGGCCCAGCGGGGGCGGGCGGATACGCAGTATTTT. It is translated as CASSLAQRGRADTQYF.

CDR3 sequence (DNA): TGCGCCAGCAGCCAAGATGACAGCTCTGGAAACACCATATATTTT. Amino acid sequence: CASSQDDSSGNTIYF. The chain employs TRBV4-3 and TRBJ1-3, with D tentatively TRBD1 (5 bases). Per germline, CDR1 LGHNA and CDR2 YSLEER. This CDR3 contains 15 residues. V shed 0 bases and J shed 0 bases, with 6 bases lying between them.

The chain is built from TRBV4-3 and TRBJ1-1; possible D gene TRBD1, 5 bases. The V and J ends lost 4 bases and 2 bases respectively, with 17 bases between them. CDR3 length: 16 residues. From germline, CDR1 is LGHNA and CDR2 YSLEER. CDR3 DNA sequence: TGCGCCAGCAGCCGGGGGGTTCATGAGTCAAACACTGAAGCTTTCTTT. It translates to CASSRGVHESNTEAFF.

This chain joins TRBV7-2 and TRBJ1-2, with D uncertain. This CDR3 comprises 13 residues. The germline V and J ends were trimmed by 5 bases and 3 bases, with 10 bases remaining between them. Per the germline V gene, CDR1 is SGHTA and CDR2 is FQGNSA. This CDR3 reads CASSPVVDYGYTF. The CDR3, as DNA: TGTGCCAGCAGCCCCGTTGTTGACTATGGCTACACCTTC.

The chain carries TRBV3-1 and TRBJ1-2; a possible D gene is TRBD1 (5 bases). V was clipped by 4 bases and J by 4 bases, with 19 bases between them. CDR3 length: 16 residues. Germline CDR1 LGHDT, CDR2 YNNKEL (reference sequence). The CDR3 sequence: CASSPLAAGTIYGYTF. CDR3 sequence (DNA): TGTGCCAGCAGCCCCTTAGCCGCGGGGACTATCTATGGCTACACCTTC. The complete variable domain, with remaining parts taken from reference TRBV3-1 and TRBJ1-2, reads DTAVSQTPKYLVTQMGNDKSIKCEQNLGHDTMYWYKQDSKKFLKIMFSYNNKELIINETVPNRFSPKSPDKAHLNLHINSLELGDSAVYFCASSPLAAGTIYGYTFGSGTRLTVV.

The chain combines TRBV4-3 with TRBJ1-5; D unclear. Trimming took off 0 bases at V and 6 bases at J, with 9 bases between the two ends. The CDR3 contains 14 residues. Germline V gene data show CDR1 as LGHNA and CDR2 as YSLEER. In nucleotides, the CDR3 is TGCGCCAGCAGCCAAGAACGATTCGGTCAGCCCCAGCATTTT. This gives the protein CASSQERFGQPQHF.

The chain couples TRBV7-2 to TRBJ1-3, with D unresolved. The CDR3 is 16 amino acids. V gave up 1 base and J gave up 0 bases, with 10 bases separating them. CDR1 and CDR2 (germline): SGHTA, FQGNSA. CDR3 sequence reads: CASSLVHSSSGNTIYF. The CDR3 DNA is TGTGCCAGCAGCTTAGTACACAGCTCCTCTGGAAACACCATATATTTT.

In its sample, this clonotype was seen a few times. The chain couples TRBV5-6 to TRBJ2-5, with TRBD2 identical over 12 bases. V gave up 6 bases and J gave up 6 bases; unmatched junction bases: 9. CDR3 size: 15 residues. The V gene's germline CDR1 is SGHDT and CDR2 YYEEEE. CDR3 in amino acids: CASIGLAGTTQTQYF. CDR3 sequence (DNA): TGTGCCAGCATTGGACTAGCGGGGACCACGCAGACCCAGTACTTC.

This clonotype showed up just a few times. J is TRBJ2-2 and V is TRBV13; no reliable D call. The CDR3 totals 16 residues. V was cut by 5 bases and J by 3 bases, with 16 bases left in between. Per germline, CDR1 PRHDT and CDR2 FYEKMQ (reference sequence). CDR3 sequence: CASSIRVPLDTGELFF. Here the CDR3 DNA reads TGTGCCAGCAGCATCCGGGTCCCCCTGGACACCGGGGAGCTGTTTTTT.

The chain uses TRBV12-3 or TRBV12-4 and TRBJ2-3, with TRBD2 identical over 13 bases. V was clipped by 6 bases and J by 3 bases; unmatched bases: 3. The CDR3 totals 15 residues. In nucleotides, the CDR3 is TGTGCCAGCAGCGCGGGACTAGCGGGGACAGATACGCAGTATTTT. The encoded protein is CASSAGLAGTDTQYF.